This passage covers 6 T cell receptor beta chains from one sample sequenced in a study of CD8+ T cells in alopecia areata. The authors extracted RNA and reverse transcribed it into cDNA as the sequencing template. Profiling relied on immunoSEQ multiplex PCR, and the TCRdb table lists in-frame clones only, not all of them. The sample carries 120,000 or so clones, around 64% recorded once. The sample taken for sequencing was CD4+ T cells sorted from blood. Receptors originate from a human donor in good health.

The CDR3 DNA follows: TGCAGCGTCCTAGCGGGGGGATCCTACGAGCAGTACTTC. This codes for CSVLAGGSYEQYF. V is TRBV29-1 and J is TRBJ2-7; 11 bases fit TRBD2. Looked up from germline, CDR1 is SQVTM and CDR2 is ANQGSEA. V lost 6 bases to trimming and J lost 1 base; unmatched junction nucleotides: 2. This CDR3 is 13 amino acids long.

This clone was counted only a few times. This chain links TRBV5-6 with TRBJ1-6, with a tentative D call TRBD1 (5 bases). CDR3 size: 15 residues. Trimming took off 5 bases at V and 8 bases at J, with 17 bases between the two ends. The germline V gene has CDR1 SGHDT and CDR2 YYEEEE. In DNA, the CDR3 is TGTGCCAGCAGGCTCTCGAGGGGCCAGCATTCACCCCTCCACTTT. Residues: CASRLSRGQHSPLHF.

In DNA, the CDR3 is TGCGCCAGCAGCCTGCTAGCGGGGGGGCCGAGCTCCTACGAGCAGTACTTC. Encoded protein: CASSLLAGGPSSYEQYF. The V gene is TRBV4-1, the J gene TRBJ2-7; 12 bases are a match to TRBD2. V trimming: 4 bases; J trimming: 0 bases; junction bases outside the gene matches: 7. Germline lookup yields CDR1 MGHRA and CDR2 YSYEKL. The CDR3 totals 17 residues.

This clone was seen a few times. In DNA form, the CDR3 reads TGTGCCAGCACTAAGGGACAGAATACTAACTATGGCTACACCTTC. It specifies CASTKGQNTNYGYTF. The chain joins TRBV6-6 to TRBJ1-2; TRBD1 agrees at 7 bases. V trimming: 7 bases; J trimming: 0 bases; junction bases outside the gene matches: 8. Looked up from germline, CDR1 is MNHNY and CDR2 is SVGAGI (reference sequence). CDR3 length: 15 residues.

The chain recombines TRBV27 with TRBJ1-2; weak D call: TRBD1 (6 bases). V dropped 6 bases and J dropped 8 bases, with 16 bases sitting between them. CDR1 MNHEY and CDR2 SMNVEV come from the germline V gene (reference sequence). The CDR3 runs to 13 residues. The CDR3 sequence: CASRGTGTGGYTF. DNA of the CDR3: TGTGCCAGCAGGGGAACAGGGACCGGGGGCTACACCTTC.

The genes are TRBV29-1 and TRBJ2-6; no definite D call. CDR3 size: 15 residues. V lost 5 bases, J lost 0 bases, and 11 bases lay in between. Germline CDR1 and CDR2: SQVTM and ANQGSEA. CDR3: CSVSDGISGANVLTF. CDR3 bases: TGCAGCGTTAGCGACGGAATCTCTGGGGCCAACGTCCTGACTTTC.